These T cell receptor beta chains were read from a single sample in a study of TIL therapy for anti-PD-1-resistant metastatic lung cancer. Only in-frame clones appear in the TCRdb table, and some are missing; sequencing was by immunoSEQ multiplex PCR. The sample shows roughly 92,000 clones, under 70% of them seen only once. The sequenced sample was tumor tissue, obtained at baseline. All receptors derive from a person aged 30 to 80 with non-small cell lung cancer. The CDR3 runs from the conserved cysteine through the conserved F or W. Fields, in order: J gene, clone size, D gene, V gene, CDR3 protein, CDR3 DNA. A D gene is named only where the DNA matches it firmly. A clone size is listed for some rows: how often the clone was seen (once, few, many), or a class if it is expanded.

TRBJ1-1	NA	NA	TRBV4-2	CASSQGVGNTEAFF	TGTGCCAGCAGCCAGGGGGTGGGGAACACTGAAGCTTTCTTT
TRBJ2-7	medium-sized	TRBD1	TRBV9	CASSLQGTAYEQYF	TGTGCCAGCAGCTTACAGGGGACCGCCTACGAGCAGTACTTC
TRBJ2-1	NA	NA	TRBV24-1	CATSRTEDYNEQFF	TGTGCCACCAGTCGGACGGAGGATTACAATGAGCAGTTCTTC
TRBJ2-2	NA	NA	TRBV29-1	CSVGGAANTGELFF	TGCAGCGTGGGGGGGGCTGCAAACACCGGGGAGCTGTTTTTT
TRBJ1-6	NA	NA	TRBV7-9	CASSLNNSPLHF	TGTGCCAGCAGCTTAAATAATTCACCCCTCCACTTT
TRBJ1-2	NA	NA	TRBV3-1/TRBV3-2	CASSNLANYGYTF	TGTGCCAGCAGCAACCTGGCTAACTATGGCTACACCTTC
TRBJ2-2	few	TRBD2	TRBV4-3	CASSQEAGGDHTGELFF	TGCGCCAGCAGCCAAGAAGCGGGAGGAGATCACACCGGGGAGCTGTTTTTT
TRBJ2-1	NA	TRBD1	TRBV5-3	CARSLDRGLYNEQFF	TGTGCCAGAAGCTTGGACAGGGGGCTCTACAATGAGCAGTTCTTC
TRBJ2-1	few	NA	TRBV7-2	CASSLMPGNEQFF	TGTGCCAGCAGCCTCATGCCTGGGAATGAGCAGTTCTTC
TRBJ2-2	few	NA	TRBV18	CASSAAPRTGELFF	TGTGCCAGCTCAGCGGCGCCACGGACCGGGGAGCTGTTTTTT
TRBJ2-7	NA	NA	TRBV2	CASSERLVTYEQYF	TGTGCCAGCAGTGAACGGCTAGTAACCTACGAGCAGTACTTC
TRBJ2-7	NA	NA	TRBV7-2	CASSGRLATVRPYEQYF	TGTGCCAGCAGCGGCCGACTCGCAACGGTACGGCCCTACGAGCAGTACTTC
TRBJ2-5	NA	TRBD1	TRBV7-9	CASSLQAPRGETQYF	TGTGCCAGCAGCTTACAGGCTCCCAGGGGGGAGACCCAGTACTTC
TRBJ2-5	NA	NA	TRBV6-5	CASLKAVKETQYF	TGTGCCAGCCTAAAGGCGGTTAAAGAGACCCAGTACTTC
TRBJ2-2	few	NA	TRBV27	CASSLLVGNGELFF	TGTGCCAGCAGTTTATTAGTAGGGAACGGGGAGCTGTTTTTT
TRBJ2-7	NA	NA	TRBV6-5	CASMYYSVEQYF	TGTGCCAGCATGTATTACTCGGTGGAGCAGTACTTC
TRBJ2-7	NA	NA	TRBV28	CASSLGTEVGEQYF	TGTGCCAGCAGTCTCGGGACCGAAGTCGGGGAGCAGTACTTC
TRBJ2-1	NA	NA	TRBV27	CASRAPGGAYNEQFF	TGTGCCAGCAGAGCGCCTGGGGGCGCCTACAATGAGCAGTTCTTC
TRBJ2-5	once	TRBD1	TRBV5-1	CASSLAWDRGGETQYF	TGCGCCAGCAGCTTGGCCTGGGACAGGGGAGGAGAGACCCAGTACTTC
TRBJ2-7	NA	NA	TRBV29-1	CSVVMDSFRKQYF	TGCAGCGTAGTGATGGACAGCTTTCGGAAGCAGTACTTC
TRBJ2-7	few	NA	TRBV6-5	CASSYLNRDGYEQYF	TGTGCCAGCAGTTACTTGAACCGGGACGGCTACGAGCAGTACTTC
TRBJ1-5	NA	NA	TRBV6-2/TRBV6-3	CASSYDLGPQHF	TGTGCCAGCAGTTACGACCTGGGGCCCCAGCATTTT
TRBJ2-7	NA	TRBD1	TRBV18	CASSPRQGVYEQYF	TGTGCCAGCTCACCGAGACAGGGGGTGTACGAGCAGTACTTC
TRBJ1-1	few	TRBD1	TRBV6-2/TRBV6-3	CASSPTGGTEAFF	TGTGCCAGCAGTCCCACAGGGGGCACTGAAGCTTTCTTT
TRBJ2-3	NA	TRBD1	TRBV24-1	CATSDYGRGRGTDTQYF	TGTGCCACCAGTGATTACGGCAGGGGGCGGGGCACAGATACGCAGTATTTT
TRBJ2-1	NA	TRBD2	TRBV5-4	CASSWDGGRGKQFF	TGTGCCAGCAGCTGGGACGGGGGGAGGGGTAAGCAGTTCTTC
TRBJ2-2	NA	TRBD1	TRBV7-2	CASRTGQGNTGELFF	TGTGCCAGCAGAACGGGACAGGGGAACACCGGGGAGCTGTTTTTT
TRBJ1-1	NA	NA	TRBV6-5	CASSSGTSNTEAFF	TGTGCCAGCAGTTCCGGGACATCGAACACTGAAGCTTTCTTT
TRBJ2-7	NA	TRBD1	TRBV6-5	CASNRAGQGEYEQYF	TGTGCCAGCAATCGAGCGGGACAGGGAGAGTACGAGCAGTACTTC
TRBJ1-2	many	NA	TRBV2	CASSVLGALGYTF	TGTGCCAGCAGTGTCTTGGGGGCGCTTGGCTACACCTTC
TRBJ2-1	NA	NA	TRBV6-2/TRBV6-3	CASSGRGDEQFF	TGTGCCAGCAGTGGGCGAGGAGATGAGCAGTTCTTC
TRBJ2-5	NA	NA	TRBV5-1	CASSQKQGLETQYF	TGCGCCAGCAGCCAGAAACAGGGCTTAGAGACCCAGTACTTC
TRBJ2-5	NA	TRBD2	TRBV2	CASSEAGLAGAPRWETQYF	TGTGCCAGCAGTGAAGCGGGACTAGCGGGGGCCCCCCGTTGGGAGACCCAGTACTTC
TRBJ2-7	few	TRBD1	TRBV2	CASREQGAENEQYF	TGTGCCAGCAGGGAACAGGGGGCAGAGAACGAGCAGTACTTC
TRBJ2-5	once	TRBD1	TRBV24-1	CATSDKGTVEETQYF	TGTGCCACCAGTGACAAGGGGACAGTTGAAGAGACCCAGTACTTC
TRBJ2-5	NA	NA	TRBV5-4	CASSLVQGGQETQYF	TGTGCCAGCAGCTTGGTCCAGGGGGGCCAAGAGACCCAGTACTTC
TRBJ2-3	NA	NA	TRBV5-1	CASTPGGARRNTQYF	TGCGCCAGCACCCCAGGGGGGGCAAGGCGAAATACGCAGTATTTT
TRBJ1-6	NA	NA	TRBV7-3	CASSTGSGNSPLHF	TGTGCCAGCAGTACAGGGTCGGGTAATTCACCCCTCCACTTT